The 13 T cell receptor beta chains listed next were all sequenced from one sample in a study of patients and donors after allogeneic stem cell transplantation. TCRdb used MiXCR to reprocess the RT-PCR reads, holding one entry per CDR3 protein. The sample contains about 200,000 distinct CDR3 sequences, around 41% of which appear only once. Sequencing used blood, either unsorted or a sorted T cell fraction (not recorded which). The source of these receptors is a human donor who was either an allogeneic HSCT recipient or a stem cell or donor lymphocyte infusion donor (not recorded which). It is not recorded whose cells these are; they may come from a transplant donor.

The chain uses TRBV28 and TRBJ2-7; 11 bases align to TRBD2. CDR1 and CDR2 (germline): MDHEN, SYDVKM. The junction had 6 bases not matched to a gene; V was cut back by 3 bases and J by 2 bases. The CDR3 loop spans 16 amino acids. CDR3 nucleotides: TGTGCCAGCAGTTTGAACCTAGCGGGAGGTCCCTACGAGCAGTACTTC. Translation: CASSLNLAGGPYEQYF.

This clonotype has more than one count but fewer than ten. This rearrangement joins TRBV30 to TRBJ1-1; 8 bases align to TRBD1. Losses at the gene ends were 0 bases for V and 4 bases for J; bases not matched to a gene: 4. There are 14 residues in the CDR3. From germline, CDR1 is GTSNPN and CDR2 SVGIG (reference sequence). The CDR3 DNA sequence: TGTGCCTGGAGTGTAACAGGGGGACTCACTGAAGCTTTCTTT. Protein sequence: CAWSVTGGLTEAFF.

The chain uses TRBV15 and TRBJ2-3, with a weak D call TRBD1 (5 bases). V dropped 8 bases and J dropped 4 bases, with 13 bases sitting between them. CDR3 size: 13 residues. Germline loops: CDR1 LNHNV, CDR2 YYDKDF (reference sequence). The CDR3 sequence is CATLQGPADTQYF. The CDR3 DNA follows: TGTGCCACCTTGCAGGGTCCCGCAGATACGCAGTATTTT.

In its sample, this clonotype was seen a few times. V usage is TRBV10-3 and J usage is TRBJ2-5; TRBD2 might be the D (5 bases). CDR1 ENHRY and CDR2 SYGVKD come from the germline V gene. There are 13 residues in the CDR3. V gave up 2 bases and J gave up 3 bases, with 7 bases separating them. The CDR3 spells CAISEREKETQYF. The CDR3 nucleotides read TGTGCCATCAGTGAGAGGGAGAAAGAGACCCAGTACTTC.

V usage is TRBV2 and J usage is TRBJ2-5; perhaps TRBD2 as D (6 bases). V shed 8 bases and J shed 5 bases, with 15 bases lying between them. Germline V gives CDR1 SNHLY, CDR2 FYNNEI. This CDR3 has 13 amino acids. For the CDR3, the DNA is TGTGCCAGCTGGCGTCTTCGGGAGGAGACCCAGTACTTC. Translated, it gives CASWRLREETQYF.

This clonotype turned up a few times. This chain uses TRBV29-1 with TRBJ2-2; D gene uncertain. The CDR3 extends over 12 amino acids. Trimming shortened V by 1 base and J by 7 bases, and 7 bases separated the two germline ends. Germline lookup yields CDR1 SQVTM and CDR2 ANQGSEA. In nucleotides, the CDR3 is TGCAGCGTTGAAGGCACAAGCGGGGAGCTGTTTTTT. Encoded protein: CSVEGTSGELFF.

This clonotype showed up many times. This sequence joins TRBV5-1 and TRBJ1-2; 10 bases line up with TRBD1. The CDR3 consists of 13 residues. CDR1 is SGHRS, CDR2 YFSETQ, per germline. The ends lost 4 bases at V and 6 bases at J; junction bases unmatched: 3. CDR3 region: CASSRDRGDGYTF. DNA of the CDR3: TGCGCCAGCAGCAGGGACAGGGGTGATGGCTACACCTTC.

This rearrangement joins TRBV11-1 to TRBJ1-6, with 8 bases that match TRBD1. Looked up from germline, CDR1 is SGHAT and CDR2 is FQDESV (reference sequence). The ends lost 2 bases at V and 12 bases at J; junction bases unmatched: 6. The CDR3 has 14 residues. In nucleotides, the CDR3 is TGTGCCAGCAGCTTACCGGGACAGGATCGACCCCTCCACTTT. This gives the protein CASSLPGQDRPLHF.

This clonotype was found a few times. The rearrangement uses TRBV21-1 and TRBJ2-1; the D call TRBD2 from the table was never checked on the DNA. TRBV21-1 is a documented pseudogene. This CDR3 has 16 amino acids. The CDR3 spells CASSKASGRSYNEQFF. CDR3 in DNA: TGTGCCAGCAGCAAAGCTAGCGGGAGGTCCTACAATGAGCAGTTCTTC.

The chain joins TRBV6-5 to TRBJ2-5; the match to TRBD2 covers 7 bases. Germline V gene data show CDR1 as MNHEY and CDR2 as SVGAGI. The CDR3 is made up of 16 amino acids. V was pared by 2 bases and J by 4 bases, with 10 bases of the junction left unmatched. The CDR3 is CASSYTSEFGAETQYF. The CDR3 DNA sequence: TGTGCCAGCAGTTACACTAGCGAGTTTGGGGCAGAGACCCAGTACTTC.

The chain links TRBV9 to TRBJ1-2, with D possibly being TRBD1 (6 bases). Germline values: CDR1 SGDLS, CDR2 YYNGEE. The CDR3 extends over 15 amino acids. Trimming took 3 bases from V and 2 from J, leaving 14 bases between them. The CDR3 spells CASSADMTGNYGYTF. CDR3 DNA sequence: TGTGCCAGCAGCGCCGATATGACAGGAAACTATGGCTACACCTTC. The whole variable domain, remainder taken from reference TRBV9 and TRBJ1-2, is DSGVTQTPKHLITATGQRVTLRCSPRSGDLSVYWYQQSLDQGLQFLIQYYNGEERAKGNILERFSAQQFPDLHSELNLSSLELGDSALYFCASSADMTGNYGYTFGSGTRLTVV.

The sample holds a few counts of this clonotype. This chain links TRBV20-1 with TRBJ1-5, with D possibly TRBD1 on 5 matching bases. Germline-derived CDR1 and CDR2 are DFQATT and SNEGSKA (reference sequence). The CDR3 sequence is 16 residues long. V shed 1 base and J shed 3 bases, with 16 bases lying between them. The CDR3 sequence is CSARVGAGSYNQPQHF. The CDR3 DNA reads TGCAGTGCTAGAGTCGGGGCAGGTTCGTACAATCAGCCCCAGCATTTT.

This clonotype was found a few times. The DNA of the CDR3 is TGTGCCAGCAGTTTATCCCGGACAGGGGACTATGGCTACACCTTC. It is translated as CASSLSRTGDYGYTF. V and J are TRBV28 and TRBJ1-2, with 9 bases identical to TRBD1. Germline V CDR1 and CDR2: MDHEN, SYDVKM. V shed 1 base, J shed 3 bases, and the junction held 3 bases outside the gene matches. This CDR3 is 15 amino acids long.